The 14 T cell receptor beta chains below were found in one sample sequenced in a study of blood T cell repertoires in COVID-19. The table came from immunoSEQ multiplex PCR; TCRdb's copy has only in-frame clones and leaves some out. The sample lists under 250,000 clones; 88% were seen once. Specimen: peripheral blood. The receptors here all came from a woman in her twenties or thirties with COVID-19, enrolled during active disease.

The chain couples TRBV7-2 to TRBJ2-1; 14 bases fit TRBD2. V gave up 5 bases and J gave up 6 bases; unmatched junction bases: 9. CDR1 is SGHTA and CDR2 is FQGNSA in the germline V gene. The CDR3 sequence is 17 residues long. CDR3 protein: CASSVSGTSGRGNEQFF. As DNA, the CDR3 is TGTGCCAGCAGCGTATCCGGGACTAGCGGGAGAGGCAATGAGCAGTTCTTC.

DNA of the CDR3: TGTGCCAGCAGTCGCACAGGGGACAATGAGCAGTTCTTC. Its translation is CASSRTGDNEQFF. V gene TRBV7-2 combines with J gene TRBJ2-1, with 7 bases matching TRBD1. V was pared by 6 bases and J by 5 bases, with 4 bases of the junction left unmatched. The CDR3 runs to 13 residues. Germline CDR1 reads SGHTA; CDR2 reads FQGNSA.

The V and J genes are TRBV28 and TRBJ1-1; D gene unclear. The ends were cut back, 5 bases at V and 0 bases at J, with 13 bases in the middle. The CDR3 spans 15 residues. Germline values: CDR1 MDHEN, CDR2 SYDVKM. As DNA, the CDR3 is TGTGCCAGCAGTCCACCAGGTCTTATGAACACTGAAGCTTTCTTT. This gives the protein CASSPPGLMNTEAFF.

The rearrangement uses TRBV27 and TRBJ1-5; no definite D call. The germline V and J ends were trimmed by 5 bases and 4 bases, with 15 bases remaining between them. Germline V gene sequence: CDR1 MNHEY, CDR2 SMNVEV (reference sequence). The CDR3 totals 15 residues. Here the CDR3 reads CASSPLPGPNQPQHF. The CDR3 DNA reads as TGTGCCAGCAGTCCACTTCCGGGTCCGAATCAGCCCCAGCATTTT.

J is TRBJ2-2 and V is TRBV25-1; 7 bases map to TRBD1. With V trimmed by 1 base and J by 4 bases, 9 bases remained unmatched. CDR1 and CDR2 (germline): MGHDK, SYGVNS. CDR3 length: 17 amino acids. The CDR3 DNA reads as TGTGCCAGCAGTGAATTTCGGATGTCAGGGGGCACCGGGGAGCTGTTTTTT. It codes for CASSEFRMSGGTGELFF.

The rearrangement joins TRBV10-3 to TRBJ2-1, with TRBD1 identical over 8 bases. The length of the CDR3 is 16 residues. V lost 4 bases to trimming and J lost 8 bases; unmatched junction nucleotides: 13. The germline V gene encodes CDR1 ENHRY and CDR2 SYGVKD. The chain's CDR3 is CAISARGQGGRDEQFF. CDR3 nucleotides: TGTGCCATCAGTGCCCGAGGACAGGGAGGTCGCGATGAGCAGTTCTTC.

The chain couples TRBV4-3 to TRBJ1-3; tentative D call: TRBD1 (5 bases). Germline CDR1 LGHNA, CDR2 YSLEER. V lost 0 bases to trimming and J lost 0 bases, with 18 bases between them. There are 19 residues in the CDR3. This CDR3 reads CASSQDPPGDNPSGNTIYF. Written as DNA, the CDR3 is TGCGCCAGCAGCCAAGATCCGCCGGGGGATAACCCCTCTGGAAACACCATATATTTT.

The CDR3 sequence is CASSLGFTSGRRYSYEQYV. CDR3 DNA sequence: TGTGCCAGCAGCTTGGGGTTCACTAGCGGGAGGCGGTATTCCTACGAGCAGTACGTC. The chain links TRBV5-6 to TRBJ2-7; 12 bases are a match to TRBD2. V shed 0 bases and J 1 base; nucleotides not matched to a gene: 11. Germline V gene lookup returns CDR1 SGHDT and CDR2 YYEEEE. The CDR3 has 19 residues.

The V call is TRBV19, the J call TRBJ2-5, with a tentative D call TRBD1 (6 bases). CDR3 length: 15 residues. V was trimmed by 7 bases and J by 5 bases, leaving 20 bases between them. Germline loops: CDR1 LNHDA, CDR2 SQIVND (reference sequence). The CDR3 loop reads CASKMGAGDWETQYF. The DNA of the CDR3 is TGTGCCAGTAAAATGGGGGCAGGGGATTGGGAGACCCAGTACTTC.

The rearrangement links TRBV12-3 or TRBV12-4 to TRBJ1-4; 7 nucleotides match TRBD1. V lost 8 bases, J lost 11 bases, and 5 bases stayed unmatched. The CDR3 is 11 amino acids. The CDR3 reads CASSSQGKLFF. In nucleotides, the CDR3 is TGTGCCAGCTCCTCACAGGGGAAACTGTTTTTT.

This rearrangement joins TRBV4-3 to TRBJ1-1; D not resolved. The CDR3 contains 14 residues. V gave up 4 bases and J gave up 2 bases, with 11 bases separating them. Germline CDR1 reads LGHNA; CDR2 reads YSLEER. The chain's CDR3 is CASSRRGNNTEAFF. In nucleotides, the CDR3 is TGCGCCAGCAGCCGTCGGGGTAATAACACTGAAGCTTTCTTT.

V is TRBV5-1 and J is TRBJ2-7, with D possibly being TRBD1 (7 bases). Germline V gives CDR1 SGHRS, CDR2 YFSETQ. This CDR3 has 14 residues. Between the trimmed V and J ends, which lost 0 bases and 6 bases, there was a span of 13 bases. The CDR3 sequence: CASSLGRQGGEQYF. The DNA of the CDR3 is TGCGCCAGCAGCTTGGGCCGACAGGGAGGCGAGCAGTACTTC.

In this sample, this clone turned up a few times. This chain joins TRBV5-8 and TRBJ1-5; D uncertain. Trimming removed 2 bases at V and 0 bases at J, with 9 bases between. Germline assignment: CDR1 SGHTS and CDR2 YDEGEE. This CDR3 has 15 residues. CDR3 in amino acids: CASSFEAHSNQPQHF. The CDR3 DNA sequence: TGTGCCAGCAGCTTCGAGGCACATAGCAATCAGCCCCAGCATTTT.

About this clone itself: The sample carries other DNA sequences with the same CDR3. The CDR3 bases are TGTGCCAGCAGCGTAGAATTGAGCTCCTACAATGAGCAGTTCTTC. Translating gives CASSVELSSYNEQFF. The chain links TRBV9 to TRBJ2-1; D remains unclear. The length of the CDR3 is 15 residues. Germline V lookup: CDR1 SGDLS, CDR2 YYNGEE. Trimming took 0 bases from V and 0 from J, leaving 7 bases between them.